These 11 T cell receptor beta chains originate from one sample sequenced in a study of T-cell reconstitution after alpha-beta-depleted transplantation in children. Unique molecular identifiers were used in preparing the TCRbeta library. TCRdb reanalysed the PCR reads using MiXCR and keeps one entry per CDR3 protein. The top ten clones hold 2.4% of a sample with hundreds of thousands of distinct CDR3 sequences, approximately 29% of them seen once. The sample was PBMCs from the stem cell graft donor, taken from the stem cell graft. These receptors were taken from a human donor who donated a stem cell graft to a child with aplastic anemia.

This clonotype appeared a few times. The gene calls are TRBV6-2 or TRBV6-3 and TRBJ2-1; TRBD1 is a possible D gene (6 bases). With 0 bases removed from V and 9 bases from J, the gap between germline ends came to 12 bases. Looked up from germline, CDR1 is MNHEY and CDR2 is SVGEGT. This CDR3 is built from 14 residues. For the CDR3, the DNA is TGTGCCAGCAGTTACTCTGGGGGCCAGCTTGAGCAGTTCTTC. As protein: CASSYSGGQLEQFF.

Only a few counts were recorded for this clonotype. V is TRBV20-1 and J is TRBJ2-7; 11 bases map to TRBD2. The CDR3 consists of 17 residues. Germline CDR1 is DFQATT and CDR2 is SNEGSKA (reference sequence). The trim removed 2 bases at V and 0 bases at J, leaving 9 bases unmatched. CDR3 in amino acids: CSARTGTSGKLSYEQYF. The CDR3 DNA follows: TGCAGTGCTAGAACGGGGACTAGCGGAAAACTCTCCTACGAGCAGTACTTC.

This sequence joins TRBV12-3 or TRBV12-4 and TRBJ2-1, with D perhaps matching TRBD1 (6 bases). This CDR3 contains 17 residues. The germline V and J ends were trimmed by 6 bases and 0 bases, with 18 bases remaining between them. CDR3: CASSPGTLRSSYNEQFF. The CDR3 region has the DNA TGTGCCAGCAGCCCCGGGACACTTAGGAGCTCCTACAATGAGCAGTTCTTC.

The chain is built from TRBV25-1 and TRBJ1-4, with TRBD1 matching 7 bases. This CDR3 has 15 residues. Trimming at V came to 9 bases and at J to 2 bases, leaving 9 bases not matched to a gene. Germline loops: CDR1 MGHDK, CDR2 SYGVNS. The CDR3 loop is CARRRQGGTNEKLFF. The CDR3 DNA reads as TGTGCCAGAAGGAGACAGGGAGGCACTAATGAAAAACTGTTTTTT.

This clonotype was seen a few times. The chain has TRBV28 and TRBJ2-1; D call uncertain. This CDR3 has 14 amino acids. V lost 3 bases to trimming and J lost 2 bases, with 8 bases between them. Germline V CDR1 and CDR2: MDHEN, SYDVKM. The CDR3 sequence is CASSLPHPYNEQFF. In DNA, the CDR3 is TGTGCCAGCAGTTTGCCCCACCCCTACAATGAGCAGTTCTTC.

In this sample, this clonotype turned up a few times. The genes are TRBV7-7 and TRBJ2-1; 14 nucleotides agree with TRBD2. V shed 1 base, J shed 8 bases, and the junction held 4 bases outside the gene matches. The CDR3 sequence is 16 residues long. CDR1 and CDR2 (germline): SSHAT, FNYEAQ (reference sequence). The CDR3 sequence: CASSLGLAGGGDEQFF. As DNA, the CDR3 is TGTGCCAGCAGCTTAGGACTAGCGGGAGGGGGCGATGAGCAGTTCTTC.

This clonotype was seen more than once but under ten times. The rearrangement uses TRBV7-9 and TRBJ2-7; 14 bases align to TRBD2. Germline V gene data show CDR1 as SEHNR and CDR2 as FQNEAQ (reference sequence). This CDR3 region has 14 residues. After removal of 4 bases from V and 7 bases from J, the junction contained 3 bases not matched to a gene. The CDR3 nucleotides are TGTGCCAGCAGCTCGGGACTAGCGGGAGTTGAGCAGTACTTC. Amino acids: CASSSGLAGVEQYF.

This clonotype was observed once. The rearrangement joins TRBV10-3 to TRBJ2-5, with 10 bases matching TRBD2. Germline CDR1 ENHRY, CDR2 SYGVKD. The CDR3 consists of 16 residues. Trimming removed 3 bases from V and 5 bases from J; junction bases left unmatched: 9. The chain's CDR3 is CAISDTLAGALETQYF. CDR3 coding DNA: TGTGCCATCAGTGACACGCTAGCGGGAGCCTTGGAGACCCAGTACTTC.

The chain joins TRBV12-3 or TRBV12-4 to TRBJ2-7; D may be TRBD1 or TRBD2 (5 bases each). This CDR3 contains 13 residues. V lost 3 bases, J lost 2 bases, and 8 bases lay in between. The CDR3 region is CASSFGTAYEQYF. As DNA, the CDR3 is TGTGCCAGCAGTTTTGGGACCGCCTACGAGCAGTACTTC.

This clonotype was counted only a few times. V gene TRBV4-3 combines with J gene TRBJ1-1; weak D call: TRBD1 (6 bases). The CDR3 contains 16 residues. The V gene lost 0 bases and the J gene lost 2 bases, with 13 bases spanning the gap. Germline assignment: CDR1 LGHNA and CDR2 YSLEER. The CDR3 sequence is CASSQDGVGQNTEAFF. The CDR3 nucleotides read TGCGCCAGCAGCCAAGATGGGGTGGGACAAAACACTGAAGCTTTCTTT.

This chain links TRBV18 with TRBJ2-5; possibly TRBD1 for D (5 bases). V was pared by 2 bases and J by 1 base, with 11 bases between. There are 15 residues in the CDR3. The V gene's germline CDR1 is KGHSH and CDR2 LQKENI. Here the CDR3 reads CASSPFDRTQETQYF. CDR3 in DNA: TGTGCCAGCTCACCATTCGACAGAACCCAAGAGACCCAGTACTTC.